Listed here are 29 T cell receptor beta chains from one sample, sequenced in a study of blood T cell repertoires in COVID-19. The method was immunoSEQ multiplex PCR; TCRdb's version includes in-frame clones alone and lacks a portion of them. Counted here are around 190,000 clones, approximately 83% occurring once; the ten biggest clones make up roughly 8.7%. Sequenced material: peripheral blood. These receptors originate from a middle-aged man with active or convalescent COVID-19.

The chain joins TRBV5-6 to TRBJ2-2, with 9 bases lining up with TRBD2. The V segment lost 2 bases and the J segment 2 bases; nucleotides outside the gene matches: 10. Germline CDR1 and CDR2: SGHDT and YYEEEE. There are 18 residues in the CDR3. The CDR3 sequence is CASSFSPRGLANTGELFF. The CDR3, as DNA: TGTGCCAGCAGCTTTAGTCCTAGGGGACTAGCTAACACCGGGGAGCTGTTTTTT.

This clone was observed once. For the CDR3, the DNA is TGTGCCAGCAGCAAGGAGGTCTCTTACACCGGGGAGCTGTTTTTT. The encoded protein is CASSKEVSYTGELFF. The gene calls are TRBV7-2 and TRBJ2-2, with TRBD2 as a possible D gene (5 bases). Trimming shortened V by 5 bases and J by 3 bases, and 13 bases separated the two germline ends. Germline V lookup: CDR1 SGHTA, CDR2 FQGNSA. There are 15 residues in the CDR3. Full variable domain (outside the CDR3, taken from reference TRBV7-2 and TRBJ2-2): GAGVSQSPSNKVTEKGKDVELRCDPISGHTALYWYRQSLGQGLEFLIYFQGNSAPDKSGLPSDRFSAERTGGSVSTLTIQRTQQEDSAVYLCASSKEVSYTGELFFGEGSRLTVL.

The chain joins TRBV7-6 to TRBJ1-3; tentatively, D is TRBD1 (6 bases). In germline, CDR1 is SGHVS, CDR2 FNYEAQ. Trimming pared 0 bases from V and 2 bases from J, leaving 14 bases between. The CDR3 has 17 amino acids. The CDR3, as DNA: TGTGCCAGCAGCTTAGCTAAGGTGGGGGGGCCTGGAAACACCATATATTTT. It translates to CASSLAKVGGPGNTIYF.

A word on this clone: Other DNA sequences from this sample encode an identical CDR3 as well. The chain employs TRBV19 and TRBJ2-5; D ambiguous. V was cut by 3 bases and J by 1 base, with 9 bases left in between. Germline V gene data show CDR1 as LNHDA and CDR2 as SQIVND (reference sequence). This CDR3 has 14 amino acids. Here the CDR3 reads CASSIGLAQETQYF. In DNA form, the CDR3 reads TGTGCCAGTAGTATTGGATTAGCCCAAGAGACCCAGTACTTC. Supplemented by reference TRBV19 and TRBJ2-5, the full variable domain reads DGGITQSPKYLFRKEGQNVTLSCEQNLNHDAMYWYRQDPGQGLRLIYYSQIVNDFQKGDIAEGYSVSREKKESFPLTVTSAQKNPTAFYLCASSIGLAQETQYFGPGTRLLVL.

V is TRBV9 and J is TRBJ2-3, with TRBD2 matching over 7 bases. Losses at the gene ends were 0 bases for V and 8 bases for J; bases not matched to a gene: 9. The germline gives CDR1 SGDLS, CDR2 YYNGEE. CDR3 size: 15 residues. CDR3 in amino acids: CASSVEGAPGGTQYF. CDR3 bases: TGTGCCAGCAGCGTAGAGGGCGCCCCGGGGGGTACGCAGTATTTT.

This clone has just a few counts. The V gene is TRBV6-5, the J gene TRBJ1-2; the match to TRBD1 covers 8 bases. V lost 6 bases and J lost 6; bases outside the gene matches: 6. The CDR3 is 13 residues long. Germline CDR1 is MNHEY and CDR2 is SVGAGI. CDR3 coding DNA: TGTGCCAGCAGGCTGGACAGGGCAGATGGCTACACCTTC. Translation gives CASRLDRADGYTF.

J is TRBJ1-6 and V is TRBV29-1; the match to TRBD1 covers 9 bases. The J segment lost 6 bases and the V segment lost 7 bases, leaving 10 bases of the junction unmatched. Germline V gives CDR1 SQVTM, CDR2 ANQGSEA. This CDR3 has 15 amino acids. The chain's CDR3 is CSAKAGTGFNSPLHF. CDR3 DNA sequence: TGCAGCGCCAAGGCCGGGACAGGGTTTAATTCACCCCTCCACTTT. The full variable domain, rest sourced from reference TRBV29-1 and TRBJ1-6, is SAVISQKPSRDICQRGTSLTIQCQVDSQVTMMFWYRQQPGQSLTLIATANQGSEATYESGFVIDKFPISRPNLTFSTLTVSNMSPEDSSIYLCSAKAGTGFNSPLHFGNGTRLTVT.

This clone was seen just once. The CDR3 region is CAIGGLESTDTQYF. The CDR3 DNA sequence: TGTGCCATCGGGGGACTAGAGAGCACAGATACGCAGTATTTT. The genes are TRBV10-3 and TRBJ2-3; 8 bases align to TRBD2. CDR3 length: 14 residues. Germline CDR1 ENHRY, CDR2 SYGVKD. Trimming at V came to 8 bases and at J to 0 bases, leaving 4 bases not matched to a gene.

The gene calls are TRBV29-1 and TRBJ2-5; D is uncertain. The CDR3 totals 13 residues. Germline V lookup: CDR1 SQVTM, CDR2 ANQGSEA. V was trimmed by 2 bases and J by 2 bases, leaving 9 bases between them. The CDR3 DNA is TGCAGCGTTGAATCTAGAACTCAAGAGACCCAGTACTTC. Its translation is CSVESRTQETQYF.

The chain has TRBV7-2 and TRBJ1-4; 7 nucleotides agree with TRBD1. V shed 5 bases and J 7 bases; nucleotides not matched to a gene: 7. CDR3 length: 14 amino acids. Looked up from germline, CDR1 is SGHTA and CDR2 is FQGNSA. CDR3 DNA sequence: TGTGCCAGCAGCACCAGGGGGAGCGTTGAAAAACTGTTTTTT. It encodes CASSTRGSVEKLFF.

The rearrangement links TRBV9 to TRBJ2-6; 10 bases fit TRBD1. The CDR3 is 17 residues long. Per the germline V gene, CDR1 is SGDLS and CDR2 is YYNGEE. J was trimmed by 1 base and V by 2 bases; bases with no gene match: 3. The CDR3 nucleotides read TGTGCCAGCAGCGTCGGGGGACAGGGGTCTGGGGCCAACGTCCTGACTTTC. It yields the protein CASSVGGQGSGANVLTF. The whole variable domain, filled in from reference TRBV9 and TRBJ2-6, reads DSGVTQTPKHLITATGQRVTLRCSPRSGDLSVYWYQQSLDQGLQFLIQYYNGEERAKGNILERFSAQQFPDLHSELNLSSLELGDSALYFCASSVGGQGSGANVLTFGAGSRLTVL.

The gene calls are TRBV7-6 and TRBJ2-7; 13 nucleotides match TRBD2. The CDR3 sequence is 15 residues long. J lost 4 bases, V lost 6 bases, and 6 bases had no gene match. Germline V gives CDR1 SGHVS, CDR2 FNYEAQ. CDR3 DNA: TGTGCCAGCAGTTTGGGACTAGCGGGGCAATACGAGCAGTACTTC. Translation gives CASSLGLAGQYEQYF.

The V gene is TRBV3-1 (or the pseudogene TRBV3-2), the J gene TRBJ1-3, with TRBD1 matching over 7 bases. The CDR3 consists of 15 residues. CDR1 is LGHDT and CDR2 is YNNKEL in the germline V gene (reference sequence). Unmatched junction bases numbered 7, after V lost 4 bases and J lost 4 bases. CDR3 bases: TGTGCCAGCAGCCCCATGGCAGGGGGGGGAAACACCATATATTTT. Its protein product is CASSPMAGGGNTIYF.

This clone was counted a few times. The J gene is TRBJ2-1, the V gene TRBV24-1, with 10 nucleotides matching TRBD1. CDR1 is KGHDR and CDR2 is SFDVKD in the germline V gene. The CDR3 is made up of 20 amino acids. The ends lost 4 bases at V and 2 bases at J; junction bases unmatched: 16. Written as DNA, the CDR3 is TGTGCCACCAGTGAGACCGGGACAGGGGATTTCCAACTAACCTACAATGAGCAGTTCTTC. Translated, it gives CATSETGTGDFQLTYNEQFF.

The CDR3 DNA follows: TGTGCCAGCAGCCGAGGACAGGTGTCTGGAAACACCATATATTTT. Translated: CASSRGQVSGNTIYF. The V call is TRBV6-2 or TRBV6-3, the J call TRBJ1-3, with 7 positions matching TRBD1. Unmatched junction bases numbered 6, after V lost 6 bases and J lost 1 base. CDR1 is MNHEY and CDR2 is SVGEGT in the germline V gene. The length of the CDR3 is 15 residues.

The chain links TRBV5-1 to TRBJ2-5; maybe TRBD2 (7 bases). This CDR3 region has 16 residues. Germline assignment: CDR1 SGHRS and CDR2 YFSETQ. V shed 0 bases and J shed 5 bases, with 17 bases lying between them. The CDR3 DNA reads as TGCGCCAGCAGCTTGGCTCCGGGGGGCCAGGGGGAGACCCAGTACTTC. It specifies CASSLAPGGQGETQYF.

The rearrangement links TRBV5-1 to TRBJ2-7, with 13 positions matching TRBD2. Germline V lookup: CDR1 SGHRS, CDR2 YFSETQ. V shed 2 bases and J 4 bases; nucleotides not matched to a gene: 3. The CDR3 runs to 15 residues. CDR3 nucleotide sequence: TGCGCCAGCAGCTTTACTAGCGGGAGGGGATACGAGCAGTACTTC. Translation: CASSFTSGRGYEQYF.

This chain joins TRBV6-6 and TRBJ1-5, with TRBD1 as a possible D gene (6 bases). The germline V gene encodes CDR1 MNHNY and CDR2 SVGAGI (reference sequence). V was shortened by 4 bases and J by 1 base, with 8 bases between the two germline ends. CDR3 length: 14 residues. CDR3 residues: CASSLQGSNQPQHF. CDR3 nucleotide sequence: TGTGCCAGCAGTTTACAGGGCAGCAATCAGCCCCAGCATTTT.

The CDR3 region is CASSPGGLNTEAFF. CDR3 nucleotides: TGTGCCAGCAGCCCCGGGGGGTTGAACACTGAAGCTTTCTTT. The genes are TRBV9 and TRBJ1-1; a weak D match, TRBD1 (5 bases). The V gene's germline CDR1 is SGDLS and CDR2 YYNGEE. The CDR3 sequence is 14 residues long. The germline V and J ends were trimmed by 4 bases and 0 bases, with 10 bases remaining between them.

CDR3 protein: CASSQRYGTGSSYNEQFF. The DNA of the CDR3 is TGTGCCAGCAGCCAAAGGTACGGGACAGGGAGCTCCTACAATGAGCAGTTCTTC. V and J are TRBV7-9 and TRBJ2-1, with 9 bases aligning to TRBD1. The germline V gene has CDR1 SEHNR and CDR2 FQNEAQ (reference sequence). This CDR3 is built from 18 residues. Trimming took 5 bases from V and 0 from J; bases not matched to a gene: 11.

The chain carries TRBV28 and TRBJ2-3, with D perhaps matching TRBD2 (5 bases). Germline V gene data show CDR1 as MDHEN and CDR2 as SYDVKM. V lost 5 bases, J lost 0 bases, and 12 bases lay in between. This CDR3 has 15 residues. CDR3 sequence (DNA): TGTGCCAGCAGTGCGGGTGGCCCTAGCACAGATACGCAGTATTTT. Protein sequence: CASSAGGPSTDTQYF.

CDR3 residues: CASSEWTALSTDTQYF. The CDR3 DNA reads TGTGCCAGCAGTGAATGGACAGCCTTGAGCACAGATACGCAGTATTTT. The rearrangement joins TRBV25-1 to TRBJ2-3; perhaps TRBD1 as D (6 bases). The CDR3 extends over 16 amino acids. V was cut by 1 base and J by 0 bases, with 11 bases left in between. Germline V gene data show CDR1 as MGHDK and CDR2 as SYGVNS.

The chain employs TRBV27 and TRBJ1-5; D gene unclear. Germline CDR1 MNHEY, CDR2 SMNVEV (reference sequence). V lost 2 bases and J 8 bases, leaving 10 bases between the germline ends. This CDR3 contains 13 residues. The CDR3, as DNA: TGTGCCAGCAGTTTAGTGGGGAGTGAGCCCCAGCATTTT. It is translated as CASSLVGSEPQHF.

This chain links TRBV29-1 with TRBJ1-1; possibly TRBD1 for D (6 bases). CDR3 size: 14 residues. V lost 0 bases to trimming and J lost 3 bases, with 11 bases between them. Germline CDR1 and CDR2: SQVTM and ANQGSEA. The DNA of the CDR3 is TGCAGCGTTGAAGAGGCCAGGGGATACACTGAAGCTTTCTTT. It codes for CSVEEARGYTEAFF.

The genes are TRBV7-9 and TRBJ1-5; TRBD1 matches 10 bases. The CDR3 consists of 15 residues. CDR1 and CDR2 from the germline V gene are SEHNR and FQNEAQ (reference sequence). J was trimmed by 5 bases and V by 4 bases; bases with no gene match: 5. CDR3 sequence reads: CASSSDRGVDQPQHF. In nucleotides, the CDR3 is TGTGCCAGCAGCTCGGACAGGGGGGTCGATCAGCCCCAGCATTTT.

The CDR3 reads CASSPGAMGRGDEKLFF. The DNA for the CDR3 is TGTGCCAGCAGTCCCGGGGCCATGGGGAGGGGCGATGAAAAACTGTTTTTT. This chain connects TRBV6-6 to TRBJ1-4, with D possibly being TRBD1 (5 bases). The V end lost 5 bases, the J end lost 6 bases, and 22 bases lay between the germline ends. Germline V CDR1 and CDR2: MNHNY, SVGAGI (reference sequence). This CDR3 comprises 17 residues.

CDR3 in DNA: TGTGCCAGCAGTGAAGCTAGCGGGGGTGGTTTTAGCACAGATACGCAGTATTTT. It yields the protein CASSEASGGGFSTDTQYF. This chain uses TRBV2 with TRBJ2-3; 9 bases align to TRBD2. V was clipped by 0 bases and J by 0 bases; unmatched bases: 7. The CDR3 has 18 residues. Germline V gene sequence: CDR1 SNHLY, CDR2 FYNNEI.

The chain uses TRBV7-9 and TRBJ1-5; 8 bases agree with TRBD1. Germline V CDR1 and CDR2: SEHNR, FQNEAQ (reference sequence). V trimming: 8 bases; J trimming: 4 bases; junction bases outside the gene matches: 7. The CDR3 covers 14 residues. Written as DNA, the CDR3 is TGTGCCAGCCGGCCCGGGACAGGAAATCAGCCCCAGCATTTT. This codes for CASRPGTGNQPQHF. The whole variable domain, filled in from reference TRBV7-9 and TRBJ1-5, reads DTGVSQNPRHKITKRGQNVTFRCDPISEHNRLYWYRQTLGQGPEFLTYFQNEAQLEKSRLLSDRFSAERPKGSFSTLEIQRTEQGDSAMYLCASRPGTGNQPQHFGDGTRLSIL.

This chain joins TRBV7-3 and TRBJ2-1; TRBD2 matches 12 bases. Germline V gene data show CDR1 as SGHTA and CDR2 as FQGTGA. The CDR3 contains 15 residues. The junction had 4 bases not matched to a gene; V was cut back by 3 bases and J by 7 bases. CDR3 region: CASSFGLAGRNEQFF. DNA of the CDR3: TGTGCCAGCAGCTTCGGACTAGCGGGGAGGAATGAGCAGTTCTTC.